This TCR beta chain was recorded in a study of cytotoxic CD8 clonotypes in ibrutinib-treated CLL. Study conclusions and caveats: Sustained-remission and progressing patients were not sampled at matched times.

About this clone: The antigen is not known.

Trimming took off 0 bases at V and 4 bases at J, with 11 bases between the two ends. Germline V gene sequence: CDR1 SGHRS, CDR2 YFSETQ. The CDR3 extends over 15 amino acids. The repertoire was sequenced with immunoSEQ multiplex PCR; TCRdb's copy has only in-frame clones and lacks some. The sample has fewer than 400,000 clones, over 60% seen once; the top ten hold roughly 6.3%. The chain combines TRBV5-1 with TRBJ1-3, with no clear D. The sample consisted of PBMCs, taken after 36 months of ibrutinib treatment. The TCR was taken from a human donor with chronic lymphocytic leukemia. The CDR3 loop is CASSLGGMRGNTIYF. The CDR3 DNA reads TGCGCCAGCAGCTTGGGGGGTATGAGAGGAAACACCATATATTTT.